In this sample, the clone carrying this T cell receptor beta chain turned up a few times. The data stem from a study of blood T cell repertoires in COVID-19. At the level of the study: Italy, Spain and the United States were the sources of the convalescent and acute COVID-19 samples.

Per the germline V gene, CDR1 is SGHDT and CDR2 is YYEEEE. CDR3 length: 14 amino acids. V lost 6 bases, J lost 5 bases, and 17 bases lay in between. Participants were aged about 18 to 100 years from approximately 24 US areas. Data came from immunoSEQ multiplex PCR; TCRdb stores just in-frame clones and leaves some out. The sample gives under 150,000 clones, roughly 84% of which show up once; 3.5% to 5% is in the top ten. The chain is built from TRBV5-6 and TRBJ1-2, with TRBD1 as a possible D gene (5 bases). The sequence was obtained from a man in his forties or fifties in a cohort exposed to, infected with or recovered from COVID-19 (not recorded which). Sequenced: PBMCs or T cells enriched from blood (not recorded which). The CDR3 protein is CASNIGRPGYGYTF. CDR3 sequence (DNA): TGTGCCAGCAACATCGGGAGACCAGGGTATGGCTACACCTTC.